This T cell receptor beta chain was profiled in a study of blood T cell repertoires in COVID-19. On the study more broadly: Some COVID-19 samples were acute and others convalescent; all came from the United States, Italy and Spain.

Some clones are missing from TCRdb's copy, which holds only in-frame ones; the method was immunoSEQ multiplex PCR. The sample records 150,000 to 200,000 clones, approximately 84% being singletons. The CDR3 covers 13 residues. The germline gives CDR1 SNHLY, CDR2 FYNNEI. The ends were cut back, 6 bases at V and 10 bases at J, with 13 bases in the middle. The sample comprised PBMCs or T cells enriched from blood (not recorded which). This sequence joins TRBV2 and TRBJ1-6; D is ambiguous. This TCR derives from a human donor with acute COVID-19. The donor label of this sample is uncertain. The CDR3 is CASRPRAGSPLHF. CDR3 bases: TGTGCCAGCAGACCAAGGGCGGGCTCACCCCTCCACTTT. Combining the CDR3 with reference TRBV2 and TRBJ1-6 gives the whole variable domain EPEVTQTPSHQVTQMGQEVILRCVPISNHLYFYWYRQILGQKVEFLVSFYNNEISEKSEIFDDQFSVERPDGSNFTLKIRSTKLEDSAMYFCASRPRAGSPLHFGNGTRLTVT.